This T cell receptor beta chain was sequenced during a study of shared clonotypes between healthy human individuals. This clone is a singleton in its sample. Measured with immunoSEQ multiplex PCR; TCRdb has only the in-frame clones, and not every one. The table has over a million clones, about 75% seen once. This CDR3 comprises 15 residues. V lost 0 bases to trimming and J lost 4 bases, with 13 bases between them. Germline-derived CDR1 and CDR2 are SGHRS and YFSETQ. Sequences were obtained from memory CD4+ T cells sorted from blood. Subset described: CD45RA-negative fraction. The J gene is TRBJ1-2, the V gene TRBV5-1, with unresolved D. This TCR was recovered from a man aged 18-30 years in good health. For the CDR3, the DNA is TGCGCCAGCAGCTTGGAGGCAGACGACTTCTATGGCTACACCTTC. As protein: CASSLEADDFYGYTF.